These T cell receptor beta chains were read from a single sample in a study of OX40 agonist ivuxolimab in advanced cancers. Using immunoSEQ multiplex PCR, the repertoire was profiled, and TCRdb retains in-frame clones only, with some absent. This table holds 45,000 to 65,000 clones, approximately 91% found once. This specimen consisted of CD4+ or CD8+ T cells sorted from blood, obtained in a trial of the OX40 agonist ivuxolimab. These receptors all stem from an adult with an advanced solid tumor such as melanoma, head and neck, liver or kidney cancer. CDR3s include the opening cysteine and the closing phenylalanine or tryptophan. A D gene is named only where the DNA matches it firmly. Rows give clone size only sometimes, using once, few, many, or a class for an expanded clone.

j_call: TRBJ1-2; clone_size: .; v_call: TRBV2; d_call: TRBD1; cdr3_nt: TGTGCCAGCGACGGGGGGGGACAGGGCGATAACTATGGCTACACCTTC; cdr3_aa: CASDGGGQGDNYGYTF
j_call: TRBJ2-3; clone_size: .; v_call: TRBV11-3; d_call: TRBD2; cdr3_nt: TGTGCCAGCAGCCCTAGGGAGGGGCGCACAGATACGCAGTATTTT; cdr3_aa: CASSPREGRTDTQYF
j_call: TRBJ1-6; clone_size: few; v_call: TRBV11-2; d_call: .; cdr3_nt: TGTGCCAGCAGCTTAGAAGGGCAGCCCCTCCACTTT; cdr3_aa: CASSLEGQPLHF
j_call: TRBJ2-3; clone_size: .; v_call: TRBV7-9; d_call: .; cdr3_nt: TGTGCCAGCAGCTCTACTCTAAGCCGTGTTACGCAGTATTTT; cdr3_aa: CASSSTLSRVTQYF
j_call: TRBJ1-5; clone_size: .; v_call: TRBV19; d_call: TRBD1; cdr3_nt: TGTGCCAGTAGCCCTCATGCAGGGGGTAGCAATCAGCCCCAGCATTTT; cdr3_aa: CASSPHAGGSNQPQHF
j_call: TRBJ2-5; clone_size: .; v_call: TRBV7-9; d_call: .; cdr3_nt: TGTGCCAGCAGCCCCAACCAGGTGGAAGAGACCCAGTACTTC; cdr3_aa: CASSPNQVEETQYF
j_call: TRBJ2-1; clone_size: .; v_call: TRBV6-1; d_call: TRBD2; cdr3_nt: TGTGCCAGCAGTCCGGGGGGCTCCTACAATGAGCAGTTCTTC; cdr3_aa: CASSPGGSYNEQFF
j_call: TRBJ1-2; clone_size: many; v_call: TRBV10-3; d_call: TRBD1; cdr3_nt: TGTGCCATCAGTGGGACAGGGTCATGGTATGGCTACACCTTC; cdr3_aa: CAISGTGSWYGYTF
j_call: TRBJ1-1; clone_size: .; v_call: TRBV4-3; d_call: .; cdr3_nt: TGCGCCAGCAGCCAAGATCGGGCAGGGTTGACTGAAGCTTTCTTT; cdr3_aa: CASSQDRAGLTEAFF
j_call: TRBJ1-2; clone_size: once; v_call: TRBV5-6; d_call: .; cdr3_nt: TGTGCCAGCAGCTTGTACAGTAATGGCTACACCTTC; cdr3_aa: CASSLYSNGYTF
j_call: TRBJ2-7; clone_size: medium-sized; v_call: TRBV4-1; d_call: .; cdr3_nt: TGCGCCAGCAGCCAAAGTCGTCAGGGGACCTACGAGCAGTACTTC; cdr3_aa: CASSQSRQGTYEQYF
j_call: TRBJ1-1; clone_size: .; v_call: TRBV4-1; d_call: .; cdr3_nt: TGCGCCAGCAGCCCGCAAGGAGCCCCTCACGAAGCTTTCTTT; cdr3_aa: CASSPQGAPHEAFF
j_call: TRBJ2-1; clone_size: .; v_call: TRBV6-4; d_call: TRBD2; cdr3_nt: TGTGCCAGCAGTCCCTCAGGGGCTAGCGGGGGTTTATACAATGAGCAGTTCTTC; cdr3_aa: CASSPSGASGGLYNEQFF
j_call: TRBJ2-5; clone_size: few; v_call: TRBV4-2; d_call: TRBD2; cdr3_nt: TGTGCCAGCAGCCAAGAGTTAGCGGGGGTTCTAAAGACCCAGTACTTC; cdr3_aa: CASSQELAGVLKTQYF
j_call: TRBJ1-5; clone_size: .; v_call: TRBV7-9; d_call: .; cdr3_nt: TGTGCCAGCAGCTTACGAGAAGATCAGCCCCAGCATTTT; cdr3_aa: CASSLREDQPQHF
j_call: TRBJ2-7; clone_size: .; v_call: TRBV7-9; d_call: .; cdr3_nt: TGTGCCAGCAGCTTGGCAGATTCCTACGAGCAGTACTTC; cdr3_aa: CASSLADSYEQYF
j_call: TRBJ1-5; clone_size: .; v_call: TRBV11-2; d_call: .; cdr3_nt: TGTGCCAGCAGCTGGGACGGGAGTGGGCAGCCCCAGCATTTT; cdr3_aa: CASSWDGSGQPQHF
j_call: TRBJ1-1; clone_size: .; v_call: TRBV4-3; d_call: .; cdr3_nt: TGCGCCAGCAGCCAAGGGGGGGCAGGGAGCACTGAAGCTTTCTTT; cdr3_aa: CASSQGGAGSTEAFF
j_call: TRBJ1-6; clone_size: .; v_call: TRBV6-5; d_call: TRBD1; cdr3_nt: TGTGCCAGCAGTTACTCTTACCGACAGGGGACTTCACCCCTCCACTTT; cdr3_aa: CASSYSYRQGTSPLHF
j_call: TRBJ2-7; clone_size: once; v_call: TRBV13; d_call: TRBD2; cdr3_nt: TGTGCCAGCAGCTTAGAGGGTAGCGGGGGGACTTTCTCCTACGAGCAGTACTTC; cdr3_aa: CASSLEGSGGTFSYEQYF
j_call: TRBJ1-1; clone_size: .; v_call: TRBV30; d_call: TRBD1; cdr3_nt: TGTGCCTGGGGTACAGGGGTTCGGAACACTGAAGCTTTCTTT; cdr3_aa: CAWGTGVRNTEAFF
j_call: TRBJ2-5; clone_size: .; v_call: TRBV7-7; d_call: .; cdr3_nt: TGTGCTAGCAGCTTAACAGCGAACCAAGAGACCCAGTACTTC; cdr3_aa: CASSLTANQETQYF
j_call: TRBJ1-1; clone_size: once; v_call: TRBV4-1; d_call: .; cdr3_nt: TGCGCCAGCAGCCAAAGCCCCTCAGGGGAGGCTGAAGCTTTCTTT; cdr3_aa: CASSQSPSGEAEAFF